This entry features one T cell receptor (beta chain) sequence. This CDR3 has 19 residues. J lost 0 bases, V lost 3 bases, and 9 bases had no gene match. Germline V gene data show CDR1 as SNHLY and CDR2 as FYNNEI. The source of the sample is a study of blood T cell repertoires in COVID-19. During active infection, Seattle patients enrolled and were then monitored through disease. Data came from immunoSEQ multiplex PCR; TCRdb stores just in-frame clones and leaves some out. The sample records about 300,000 clones, approximately 88% being singletons. The sequenced sample was peripheral blood. This sequence joins TRBV2 and TRBJ2-2, with 11 nucleotides matching TRBD2. The receptor was derived from a woman between 25 and 40 years old with COVID-19, enrolled during active disease. The CDR3 DNA sequence: TGTGCCAGCAGTGATGTAACTAGCGGGGGACGTACGAACACCGGGGAGCTGTTTTTT. Protein sequence: CASSDVTSGGRTNTGELFF.